The entry below describes one T cell receptor (beta chain). The sample comes from a study of shared clonotypes between healthy human individuals. This CDR3 contains 14 residues. The germline gives CDR1 SGHNT, CDR2 YYREEE (reference sequence). Trimming left V 4 bases short and J 2 bases short, with 7 bases between. It was around 180 ng DNA, around 33,000 T cell genomes, that sorted-subset replicate PCRs used. Using immunoSEQ multiplex PCR, the repertoire was profiled, and TCRdb retains in-frame clones only, with some absent. The profile covers roughly 1,800,000 clones, with approximately 94% appearing a single time and under 1.5% taken by the ten largest. Terminally differentiated effector memory CD45RA+ cells were excluded by CCR7 positive selection of CD45RO-negative cells.

The chain couples TRBV5-4 to TRBJ2-6; D unresolved. This TCR came from a man aged 18 to 29 in good health. Input material: naive CD8+ T cells sorted from blood. CDR3 nucleotide sequence: TGTGCCAGCAGCCCAGGTACTGGGGCCAACGTCCTGACTTTC. This translates into CASSPGTGANVLTF.